One sample yielded the 17 T cell receptor beta chains listed below, sequenced in a study of cytomegalovirus exposure and HLA in healthy donors. With 60 Vbeta and 13 Jbeta primers, the PCR was carried out. Generated by immunoSEQ multiplex PCR, the TCRdb table keeps only in-frame clones and is missing some. This sample has about 160,000 clones, with around four fifths found just once. Sequencing was done on a sample of PBMCs. These receptor sequences come from a woman between 45 and 60 years old in good health and CMV-seronegative.

The chain couples TRBV27 to TRBJ2-7, with a possible D match to TRBD1 (6 bases). The V gene lost 5 bases and the J gene lost 1 base, with 15 bases spanning the gap. This CDR3 is 15 amino acids long. Germline V gene lookup returns CDR1 MNHEY and CDR2 SMNVEV (reference sequence). The CDR3 DNA sequence: TGTGCCAGCAGTGCACCGGGACAAAAGTCCTACGAGCAGTACTTC. It codes for CASSAPGQKSYEQYF.

The table lists this clone with a few counts. This CDR3 reads CASSRGRTDEKLFF. CDR3 bases: TGTGCCAGCTCCCGAGGTAGGACAGATGAAAAACTGTTTTTT. The chain uses TRBV18 and TRBJ1-4, with a tentative D call TRBD1 (6 bases). V dropped 6 bases and J dropped 6 bases, with 14 bases sitting between them. The germline V gene encodes CDR1 KGHSH and CDR2 LQKENI. The CDR3 contains 14 residues.

The CDR3 here is CASSRGLVNIQYF. DNA of the CDR3: TGTGCCAGCAGCCGGGGACTAGTGAACATTCAGTACTTC. This chain links TRBV21-1 with TRBJ2-4; TRBD2 was called by the table and not checked on the DNA. TRBV21-1 is flagged as a pseudogene. The CDR3 contains 13 residues.

A few counts support this clone. The genes are TRBV7-9 and TRBJ2-1, with D perhaps matching TRBD2 (5 bases). V was pared by 5 bases and J by 8 bases, with 19 bases between. Germline V CDR1 and CDR2: SEHNR, FQNEAQ (reference sequence). CDR3 length equals 15 residues. CDR3: CASSPSSLERYEQFF. The CDR3 nucleotides are TGTGCCAGCAGCCCGTCTAGCTTAGAAAGATATGAGCAGTTCTTC.

The gene calls are TRBV15 and TRBJ1-5, with D possibly matching TRBD1 (5 bases). Germline CDR1 is LNHNV and CDR2 is YYDKDF (reference sequence). The CDR3 has 19 amino acids. The germline V and J ends were trimmed by 5 bases and 0 bases, with 23 bases remaining between them. The CDR3, as DNA: TGTGCCACCAGCCCTAAGTCCAGGGCGGAATGGGATAGCAATCAGCCCCAGCATTTT. Translating gives CATSPKSRAEWDSNQPQHF. Full variable domain (outside the CDR3, taken from reference TRBV15 and TRBJ1-5): DAMVIQNPRYQVTQFGKPVTLSCSQTLNHNVMYWYQQKSSQAPKLLFHYYDKDFNNEADTPDNFQSRRPNTSFCFLDIRSPGLGDTAMYLCATSPKSRAEWDSNQPQHFGDGTRLSIL.

This chain links TRBV6-5 with TRBJ2-1; D perhaps matches TRBD2 (6 bases). With 2 bases removed from V and 5 bases from J, the gap between germline ends came to 13 bases. Germline V gene data show CDR1 as MNHEY and CDR2 as SVGAGI. This CDR3 is 15 amino acids long. Here the CDR3 reads CASSYLTGGNNEQFF. Written as DNA, the CDR3 is TGTGCCAGCAGTTACCTAACCGGGGGAAACAATGAGCAGTTCTTC.

CDR3 protein: CATLNEKLFF. In nucleotides, the CDR3 is TGTGCCACCCTAAATGAAAAACTGTTTTTT. The gene calls are TRBV28 and TRBJ1-4; D is undetermined. Trimming stripped 10 bases from V and 5 bases from J, with 5 bases between. CDR3 size: 10 residues. Germline-derived CDR1 and CDR2 are MDHEN and SYDVKM.

This clone was counted between two and nine times. V gene TRBV7-9 combines with J gene TRBJ1-2, with D perhaps TRBD1 (5 bases). Germline values: CDR1 SEHNR, CDR2 FQNEAQ (reference sequence). There are 14 residues in the CDR3. V gave up 0 bases and J gave up 4 bases, with 9 bases separating them. The CDR3 loop is CASSLAQGRYGYTF. The CDR3, as DNA: TGTGCCAGCAGCTTAGCCCAGGGTCGCTATGGCTACACCTTC.

This clone was seen a single time. The rearrangement links TRBV29-1 to TRBJ2-7; 7 bases match TRBD1. The J segment lost 5 bases and the V segment lost 1 base, leaving 8 bases of the junction unmatched. The CDR3 is 14 residues long. Germline V gene data show CDR1 as SQVTM and CDR2 as ANQGSEA. CDR3: CSVEGRQGTHEQYF. The CDR3 bases are TGCAGCGTTGAAGGACGACAGGGTACCCACGAGCAGTACTTC.

This sequence joins TRBV6-4 and TRBJ2-1; D unclear. The CDR3 runs 16 residues. Germline-derived CDR1 and CDR2 are MRHNA and SNTAGT. V lost 0 bases and J 0 bases, leaving 9 bases between the germline ends. In DNA, the CDR3 is TGTGCCAGCAGTGACTCTATCTCTAGCTCCTACAATGAGCAGTTCTTC. As protein: CASSDSISSSYNEQFF.

V is TRBV6-7 and J is TRBJ1-1, with D possibly matching TRBD1 (6 bases). TRBV6-7 is assigned to the ORF class and has an uncertain function. The CDR3 is made up of 13 amino acids. Trimming left V 8 bases short and J 1 base short, with 11 bases between. CDR3 nucleotides: TGTGCCAGCGGAAAGGGACAGAACACTGAAGCTTTCTTT. Its translation is CASGKGQNTEAFF.

This rearrangement joins TRBV6-1 to TRBJ2-3; tentatively, D is TRBD1 (6 bases). Germline loops: CDR1 MNHNS, CDR2 SASEGT. Trimming cost V 3 bases and J 6 bases, with 13 bases left between them. The CDR3 is made up of 14 amino acids. CDR3 in DNA: TGTGCCAGCAGTGAGGAAGGGACATGGGATACGCAGTATTTT. Amino acid sequence: CASSEEGTWDTQYF.

The rearrangement links TRBV11-3 to TRBJ2-2, with D perhaps matching TRBD2 (7 bases). V lost 5 bases and J 3 bases, leaving 10 bases between the germline ends. This CDR3 is built from 14 residues. Germline loops: CDR1 SGHNT, CDR2 YENEEA. The CDR3, as DNA: TGTGCCAGCAGCCCGGGGGGCTACACCGGGGAGCTGTTTTTT. This sequence encodes CASSPGGYTGELFF.

This chain links TRBV7-2 with TRBJ1-4; 8 nucleotides match TRBD1. With V trimmed by 4 bases and J by 6 bases, 7 bases remained unmatched. Germline V gives CDR1 SGHTA, CDR2 FQGNSA. The CDR3 totals 15 residues. The CDR3 nucleotides read TGTGCCAGCAGCTCCACCCGACAGGGGTATGAAAAACTGTTTTTT. It codes for CASSSTRQGYEKLFF.

This clone is a singleton in its sample. J is TRBJ1-6 and V is TRBV7-9; 9 positions match TRBD1. The germline gives CDR1 SEHNR, CDR2 FQNEAQ (reference sequence). This CDR3 region has 15 residues. After removal of 5 bases from V and 10 bases from J, the junction contained 9 bases not matched to a gene. The CDR3 here is CASSPAGTGISPLHF. Here the CDR3 DNA reads TGTGCCAGCAGCCCAGCCGGGACAGGGATCTCACCCCTCCACTTT.

The chain employs TRBV30 and TRBJ2-5, with D possibly TRBD1 on 5 matching bases. The CDR3 has 11 residues. CDR1 and CDR2 (germline): GTSNPN, SVGIG (reference sequence). V was pared by 1 base and J by 9 bases, with 9 bases between. CDR3 protein: CAWSEGLAQYF. DNA for the CDR3: TGTGCCTGGAGTGAGGGGCTGGCCCAGTACTTC.

This CDR3 reads CASSPGTGSEKLFF. For the CDR3, the DNA is TGTGCCAGCAGCCCCGGGACAGGGAGTGAAAAACTGTTTTTT. The chain has TRBV7-9 and TRBJ1-4; 9 bases line up with TRBD1. Germline V gene lookup returns CDR1 SEHNR and CDR2 FQNEAQ (reference sequence). There are 14 residues in the CDR3. V lost 5 bases, J lost 7 bases, and 5 bases stayed unmatched.